The next 26 T cell receptor beta chains were all read from a single sample in a study of T cell responses to AZD1222 COVID-19 vaccine. TCRdb's table, derived via immunoSEQ multiplex PCR, lists solely in-frame clones and lacks some. The sample holds some 120,000 clones; 88% are singletons and the top ten take roughly a sixth. This specimen was peripheral blood, taken on day 0 of MenACWY control vaccination. These receptors were collected from an adult in good health.

V gene TRBV3-1 (or the pseudogene TRBV3-2) combines with J gene TRBJ1-1; D not certain. With 4 bases removed from V and 3 bases from J, the gap between germline ends came to 6 bases. The CDR3 sequence is 12 residues long. From germline, CDR1 is LGHDT and CDR2 YNNKEL (reference sequence). The CDR3 loop is CASSRYDTEAFF. Written as DNA, the CDR3 is TGTGCCAGCAGCCGATATGACACTGAAGCTTTCTTT.

The chain is built from TRBV24-1 and TRBJ2-7; TRBD2 is a possible D gene (5 bases). Trimming removed 5 bases from V and 2 bases from J, with 18 bases in between. This CDR3 has 16 residues. The germline V gene has CDR1 KGHDR and CDR2 SFDVKD. The CDR3 sequence: CATSVPGSGGTYEQYF. The DNA of the CDR3 is TGTGCCACCAGTGTCCCCGGAAGCGGTGGTACCTACGAGCAGTACTTC.

This chain connects TRBV5-6 to TRBJ2-5; the match to TRBD2 covers 9 bases. With V trimmed by 4 bases and J by 1 base, 5 bases remained unmatched. The CDR3 spans 15 residues. In germline, CDR1 is SGHDT, CDR2 YYEEEE. The CDR3 loop reads CASSQRTSVQETQYF. CDR3 DNA sequence: TGTGCCAGCAGCCAACGGACTAGCGTCCAAGAGACCCAGTACTTC. The full variable domain, with the rest looked up from reference TRBV5-6 and TRBJ2-5, is DAGVTQSPTHLIKTRGQQVTLRCSPKSGHDTVSWYQQALGQGPQFIFQYYEEEERQRGNFPDRFSGHQFPNYSSELNVNALLLGDSALYLCASSQRTSVQETQYFGPGTRLLVL.

The chain joins TRBV9 to TRBJ2-3, with D unresolved. V shed 4 bases and J shed 4 bases, with 13 bases lying between them. This CDR3 contains 14 residues. CDR1 and CDR2 from the germline V gene are SGDLS and YYNGEE. CDR3 nucleotides: TGTGCCAGCAGCCCTCCACGTTACCCAGATACGCAGTATTTT. It specifies CASSPPRYPDTQYF.

The sample holds one count of this clone. The rearrangement joins TRBV7-9 to TRBJ1-3; 10 bases are a match to TRBD1. Looked up from germline, CDR1 is SEHNR and CDR2 is FQNEAQ (reference sequence). The length of the CDR3 is 15 residues. With V trimmed by 4 bases and J by 3 bases, 3 bases remained unmatched. CDR3 sequence: CASSWTGGGGNTIYF. CDR3 bases: TGTGCCAGCAGCTGGACAGGGGGTGGTGGAAACACCATATATTTT.

This sequence joins TRBV27 and TRBJ2-1; TRBD2 matches at 10 bases. The junction had 8 bases not matched to a gene; V was cut back by 7 bases and J by 5 bases. This CDR3 has 15 residues. CDR1 and CDR2 from the germline V gene are MNHEY and SMNVEV (reference sequence). The CDR3 DNA sequence: TGTGCCAGCACCCTACTAGCGGGAACCGACAATGAGCAGTTCTTC. Its translation is CASTLLAGTDNEQFF.

The chain combines TRBV27 with TRBJ1-5; D is uncertain. The germline V gene encodes CDR1 MNHEY and CDR2 SMNVEV (reference sequence). Trimming stripped 6 bases from V and 4 bases from J, with 7 bases between. The CDR3 totals 12 residues. The CDR3 protein is CASSRPNQPQHF. Here the CDR3 DNA reads TGTGCCAGCAGCCGGCCAAATCAGCCCCAGCATTTT.

The chain joins TRBV11-1 to TRBJ2-7; D is perhaps TRBD2 (6 bases). This CDR3 region has 14 residues. Germline CDR1 and CDR2: SGHAT and FQDESV (reference sequence). Trimming left V 7 bases short and J 3 bases short, with 16 bases between. The CDR3 here is CASTPGTSLYEQYF. The CDR3 bases are TGTGCCAGCACCCCTGGGACTTCTCTCTACGAGCAGTACTTC.

The chain combines TRBV11-2 with TRBJ2-7, with TRBD1 matching over 9 bases. J lost 0 bases, V lost 4 bases, and 16 bases had no gene match. The germline gives CDR1 SGHAT, CDR2 FQNNGV. There are 19 residues in the CDR3. This CDR3 is CASSSTLGTGQLGSYEQYF. The DNA of the CDR3 is TGTGCCAGCAGCTCCACCCTCGGGACAGGGCAACTGGGCTCCTACGAGCAGTACTTC. The whole variable domain, filled in from reference TRBV11-2 and TRBJ2-7, reads EAGVAQSPRYKIIEKRQSVAFWCNPISGHATLYWYQQILGQGPKLLIQFQNNGVVDDSQLPKDRFSAERLKGVDSTLKIQPAKLEDSAVYLCASSSTLGTGQLGSYEQYFGPGTRLTVT.

This clone was detected once. This chain uses TRBV5-1 with TRBJ2-1, with TRBD2 identical over 10 bases. J was trimmed by 6 bases and V by 2 bases; bases with no gene match: 5. Germline V CDR1 and CDR2: SGHRS, YFSETQ. This CDR3 spans 15 amino acids. The CDR3 loop reads CASSFLAGEGNEQFF. CDR3 sequence (DNA): TGCGCCAGCAGCTTCCTAGCGGGAGAGGGCAATGAGCAGTTCTTC.

The rearrangement joins TRBV7-2 to TRBJ2-7; 9 positions match TRBD1. CDR3 length: 14 amino acids. Germline V lookup: CDR1 SGHTA, CDR2 FQGNSA. Trimming cost V 5 bases and J 4 bases; bases outside gene matches: 6. Here the CDR3 DNA reads TGTGCCAGCAGCCGGGACAGGGCCATTTACGAGCAGTACTTC. It codes for CASSRDRAIYEQYF.

The chain links TRBV28 to TRBJ1-2; TRBD1 matches at 7 bases. The V gene end was trimmed by 6 bases and the J gene end by 6 bases; junction bases not matched to a gene: 7. The CDR3 contains 13 residues. Germline V gene lookup returns CDR1 MDHEN and CDR2 SYDVKM. The CDR3 reads CASRFSRGNGYTF. The CDR3 region has the DNA TGTGCCAGCAGATTTTCCAGGGGGAATGGCTACACCTTC.

CDR3 in amino acids: CASSPRAGASNTQYF. The CDR3 region has the DNA TGTGCCAGCTCACCAAGGGCGGGAGCATCTAATACGCAGTATTTT. The chain links TRBV18 to TRBJ2-3; 7 nucleotides align to TRBD2. This CDR3 spans 15 amino acids. Germline V lookup: CDR1 KGHSH, CDR2 LQKENI. The V and J ends lost 2 bases and 7 bases, in that order; junction bases with no gene match: 9.

The V call is TRBV14, the J call TRBJ2-5; TRBD1 matches 7 bases. The CDR3 covers 12 residues. Germline lookup yields CDR1 SGHDN and CDR2 FVKESK. V lost 6 bases to trimming and J lost 6 bases; unmatched junction nucleotides: 4. CDR3 DNA: TGTGCCAGCAGTCGACAGGGAAAGACCCAGTACTTC. This translates into CASSRQGKTQYF.

V usage is TRBV30 and J usage is TRBJ1-2, with D unresolved. Germline values: CDR1 GTSNPN, CDR2 SVGIG (reference sequence). V gave up 3 bases and J gave up 3 bases, with 8 bases separating them. CDR3 length equals 12 residues. In DNA form, the CDR3 reads TGTGCCTGGAGGCGAGGTTACTATGGCTACACCTTC. Residues: CAWRRGYYGYTF.

The genes are TRBV5-1 and TRBJ1-2, with 7 bases matching TRBD1. V dropped 4 bases and J dropped 4; count of bases not matched to a gene: 1. This CDR3 is built from 12 residues. Germline lookup yields CDR1 SGHRS and CDR2 YFSETQ. The CDR3 reads CASSRDSYGYTF. The CDR3 region has the DNA TGCGCCAGCAGCCGGGACAGCTATGGCTACACCTTC.

The V call is TRBV27, the J call TRBJ1-1, with unresolved D. The CDR3 runs to 13 residues. Germline V CDR1 and CDR2: MNHEY, SMNVEV (reference sequence). Deletions cut 10 bases from V and 1 base from J, with 13 bases between. Here the CDR3 reads CATSRESNTEAFF. The CDR3 nucleotides read TGTGCCACCTCTCGGGAATCGAACACTGAAGCTTTCTTT.

This chain uses TRBV3-1 (or the pseudogene TRBV3-2) with TRBJ2-7, with D hard to call. This CDR3 region has 14 residues. V was shortened by 3 bases and J by 5 bases, with 14 bases between the two germline ends. Looked up from germline, CDR1 is LGHDT and CDR2 is YNNKEL (reference sequence). DNA of the CDR3: TGTGCCAGCAGCCAGGCCCCTAGAAAAGACGAGCAGTACTTC. Translated: CASSQAPRKDEQYF.

The chain combines TRBV6-5 with TRBJ1-1; the match to TRBD1 covers 8 bases. CDR3 length: 13 amino acids. With V trimmed by 7 bases and J by 1 base, 2 bases remained unmatched. The germline gives CDR1 MNHEY, CDR2 SVGAGI. CDR3 sequence reads: CASKGTGNTEAFF. In DNA form, the CDR3 reads TGTGCCAGCAAAGGGACAGGGAACACTGAAGCTTTCTTT.

The chain recombines TRBV4-1 with TRBJ2-1; D is possibly TRBD2 (6 bases). Germline loops: CDR1 MGHRA, CDR2 YSYEKL. The length of the CDR3 is 14 residues. Trimming stripped 7 bases from V and 7 bases from J, with 17 bases between. For the CDR3, the DNA is TGCGCCAGCACCTGGAGGGGCAGAACGAATGAGCAGTTCTTC. Its protein product is CASTWRGRTNEQFF.

This sequence joins TRBV28 and TRBJ2-1; 9 positions agree with TRBD2. The germline V gene encodes CDR1 MDHEN and CDR2 SYDVKM. The CDR3 extends over 16 amino acids. V lost 6 bases, J lost 8 bases, and 14 bases stayed unmatched. The CDR3 is CASRPRAGGQMYEQFF. CDR3 nucleotides: TGTGCCAGCAGACCCCGGGCGGGAGGGCAGATGTATGAGCAGTTCTTC.

J is TRBJ2-7 and V is TRBV5-1, with 7 bases aligning to TRBD1. The CDR3 consists of 13 residues. Germline V gene lookup returns CDR1 SGHRS and CDR2 YFSETQ. V was pared by 4 bases and J by 3 bases, with 4 bases of the junction left unmatched. The CDR3 bases are TGCGCCAGCAGCCCAGACAGGGTCTACGAGCAGTACTTC. This encodes CASSPDRVYEQYF.

The J gene is TRBJ2-1, the V gene TRBV3-1 (or the pseudogene TRBV3-2), with 9 bases matching TRBD1. The CDR3 totals 18 residues. V lost 2 bases and J lost 8; bases outside the gene matches: 16. CDR1 is LGHDT, CDR2 YNNKEL, per germline (reference sequence). For the CDR3, the DNA is TGTGCCAGCAGCCAACGAAGAAGGGGGACAGGGAAAAAGGATGAGCAGTTCTTC. Residues: CASSQRRRGTGKKDEQFF.

J is TRBJ2-5 and V is TRBV11-1, with 12 bases aligning to TRBD2. CDR3 length: 15 residues. Germline V gene sequence: CDR1 SGHAT, CDR2 FQDESV (reference sequence). Trimming took 5 bases from V and 4 from J; bases not matched to a gene: 5. CDR3 sequence: CASSAGLAGRETQYF. CDR3 DNA sequence: TGTGCCAGCAGCGCTGGACTAGCGGGAAGAGAGACCCAGTACTTC.

The V and J genes are TRBV6-4 and TRBJ2-2, with D possibly TRBD2 on 5 matching bases. From germline, CDR1 is MRHNA and CDR2 SNTAGT. This CDR3 has 13 amino acids. The ends were cut back, 6 bases at V and 4 bases at J, with 9 bases in the middle. This CDR3 is CASSPGSTGELFF. In DNA, the CDR3 is TGTGCCAGCAGCCCGGGGTCCACCGGGGAGCTGTTTTTT.

CDR3 amino acids: CASSEELAGVLNEQFF. CDR3 coding DNA: TGTGCCAGCAGTGAGGAACTAGCGGGAGTCCTCAATGAGCAGTTCTTC. The chain combines TRBV2 with TRBJ2-1; 11 bases fit TRBD2. The CDR3 has 16 residues. Trimming cost V 3 bases and J 6 bases; bases outside gene matches: 7. Germline V CDR1 and CDR2: SNHLY, FYNNEI. Full variable domain (missing parts from reference TRBV2 and TRBJ2-1): EPEVTQTPSHQVTQMGQEVILRCVPISNHLYFYWYRQILGQKVEFLVSFYNNEISEKSEIFDDQFSVERPDGSNFTLKIRSTKLEDSAMYFCASSEELAGVLNEQFFGPGTRLTVL.